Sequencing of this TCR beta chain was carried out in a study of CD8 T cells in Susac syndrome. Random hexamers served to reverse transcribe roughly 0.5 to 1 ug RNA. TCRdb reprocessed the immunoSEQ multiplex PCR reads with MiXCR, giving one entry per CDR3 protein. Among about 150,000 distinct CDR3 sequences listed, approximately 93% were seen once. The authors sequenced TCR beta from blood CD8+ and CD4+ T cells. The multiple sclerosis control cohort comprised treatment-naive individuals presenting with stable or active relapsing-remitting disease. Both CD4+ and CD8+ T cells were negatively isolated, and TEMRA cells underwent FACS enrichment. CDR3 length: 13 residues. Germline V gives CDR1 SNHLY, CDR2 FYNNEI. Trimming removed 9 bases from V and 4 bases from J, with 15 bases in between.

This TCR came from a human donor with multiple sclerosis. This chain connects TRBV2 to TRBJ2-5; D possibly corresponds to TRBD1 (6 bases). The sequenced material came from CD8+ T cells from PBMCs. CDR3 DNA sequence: TGTGCCAGTCTTCCACAGGGAATAGAGACCCAGTACTTC. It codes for CASLPQGIETQYF.